This T cell receptor (beta chain) was sequenced for a study of identical twins. TCRdb ran MiXCR on the 5' RACE reads and lists one entry per CDR3 protein. In the table there are about 700,000 distinct CDR3 sequences, 8.6% of which are singletons. V lost 6 bases and J 0 bases, leaving 11 bases between the germline ends. CDR1 is WNHNN and CDR2 is SYGVQD in the germline V gene (reference sequence). The CDR3 spans 14 residues. A further study also used this sample, focusing on yellow fever vaccine responses in identical twins.

Sequencing was carried out using PBMCs. The origin of this receptor is a young woman in good health. The chain uses TRBV10-1 and TRBJ1-1, with a tentative D call TRBD1 (6 bases). The CDR3 bases are TGCGCCAGCAGGGAACAGGGAGTGAACACTGAAGCTTTCTTT. This sequence encodes CASREQGVNTEAFF.